A single sample gave rise to the 22 T cell receptor beta chains below, sequenced in a study of shared clonotypes between healthy human individuals. Repertoires were generated with immunoSEQ multiplex PCR, while TCRdb's copy carries only in-frame clones and drops some. The sample holds around 1.6 million clones; under 99% are singletons and the top ten take 0.4% to 0.55%. The sequenced sample consisted of naive CD4+ T cells sorted from blood. This sample's subset: CD45RA+ positively selected. These receptors all stem from a man aged 25 to 40 in good health.

J is TRBJ2-1 and V is TRBV7-9; D might be TRBD1 (6 bases). The CDR3 is made up of 13 amino acids. Trimming removed 2 bases at V and 6 bases at J, with 8 bases between. CDR1 is SEHNR and CDR2 is FQNEAQ in the germline V gene (reference sequence). CDR3 nucleotides: TGTGCCAGCAGCTTAACAGGGTCCAATGAGCAGTTCTTC. Encoded protein: CASSLTGSNEQFF.

This clone has a single count. V and J are TRBV19 and TRBJ1-5, with 9 bases lining up with TRBD1. This CDR3 has 14 amino acids. Germline lookup yields CDR1 LNHDA and CDR2 SQIVND (reference sequence). The V segment lost 7 bases and the J segment 5 bases; nucleotides outside the gene matches: 6. This chain's CDR3 is CASKETGGYQPQHF. In DNA form, the CDR3 reads TGTGCCAGTAAGGAGACAGGGGGTTATCAGCCCCAGCATTTT.

This chain links TRBV11-2 with TRBJ2-7; 8 nucleotides agree with TRBD1. Germline-derived CDR1 and CDR2 are SGHAT and FQNNGV. This CDR3 comprises 15 residues. The V segment lost 3 bases and the J segment 4 bases; nucleotides outside the gene matches: 8. CDR3 sequence: CASSFLSGGPYEQYF. The CDR3 bases are TGTGCCAGCAGCTTCCTCTCAGGGGGCCCTTACGAGCAGTACTTC.

The V gene is TRBV28, the J gene TRBJ2-7; possibly TRBD1 for D (6 bases). The V gene lost 4 bases and the J gene lost 2 bases, with 12 bases spanning the gap. Germline V gives CDR1 MDHEN, CDR2 SYDVKM. The CDR3 length is 14 residues. CDR3 residues: CASSSGQSPYEQYF. CDR3 in DNA: TGTGCCAGCAGTTCCGGACAGTCCCCCTACGAGCAGTACTTC.

The V and J genes are TRBV14 and TRBJ2-7, with D perhaps TRBD2 (6 bases). CDR1 is SGHDN and CDR2 is FVKESK in the germline V gene. The CDR3 spans 14 residues. The V gene lost 1 base and the J gene lost 6 bases, with 13 bases spanning the gap. In nucleotides, the CDR3 is TGTGCCAGCAGCCAAGCTGGGACTCCACGCGAGCAGTACTTC. Its protein is CASSQAGTPREQYF.

The V and J genes are TRBV6-8 and TRBJ2-7; 9 bases agree with TRBD2. Germline V gene sequence: CDR1 MNHGY, CDR2 SAAAGT. The CDR3 runs 15 residues. The ends lost 7 bases at V and 2 bases at J; junction bases unmatched: 9. The CDR3 here is CASIDSGRTTYEQYF. The CDR3 DNA reads as TGTGCCAGCATCGATAGCGGGAGAACAACCTACGAGCAGTACTTC.

The rearrangement links TRBV7-6 to TRBJ2-2; 9 bases match TRBD1. The CDR3 covers 15 residues. The germline V gene encodes CDR1 SGHVS and CDR2 FNYEAQ. Trimming at V came to 6 bases and at J to 3 bases, leaving 5 bases not matched to a gene. The CDR3 DNA sequence: TGTGCCAGCAGGAACAGGGGGCGCGACACCGGGGAGCTGTTTTTT. Encoded protein: CASRNRGRDTGELFF.

This clone came up once. The V call is TRBV14, the J call TRBJ2-7, with 10 bases identical to TRBD2. The length of the CDR3 is 14 residues. Looked up from germline, CDR1 is SGHDN and CDR2 is FVKESK. The ends lost 8 bases at V and 4 bases at J; junction bases unmatched: 8. This CDR3 is CASSAWTSGYEQYF. The CDR3 DNA reads as TGTGCCAGCTCAGCTTGGACTAGCGGTTACGAGCAGTACTTC.

The rearrangement links TRBV7-3 to TRBJ2-2; TRBD2 matches 9 bases. The CDR3 consists of 17 residues. Germline CDR1 and CDR2: SGHTA and FQGTGA. Trimming removed 1 base from V and 3 bases from J; junction bases left unmatched: 6. The CDR3 DNA reads as TGTGCCAGCAGCTTAAACCAGCGGGAGGCCTACACCGGGGAGCTGTTTTTT. This codes for CASSLNQREAYTGELFF.

The J gene is TRBJ2-5, the V gene TRBV5-1; 12 nucleotides match TRBD2. This CDR3 has 16 residues. Looked up from germline, CDR1 is SGHRS and CDR2 is YFSETQ. The V segment lost 4 bases and the J segment 2 bases; nucleotides outside the gene matches: 6. CDR3 coding DNA: TGCGCCAGCAGCCTCCGGACTAGCGGGATTCAAGAGACCCAGTACTTC. It is translated as CASSLRTSGIQETQYF. Combining the CDR3 with reference TRBV5-1 and TRBJ2-5 gives the whole variable domain KAGVTQTPRYLIKTRGQQVTLSCSPISGHRSVSWYQQTPGQGLQFLFEYFSETQRNKGNFPGRFSGRQFSNSRSEMNVSTLELGDSALYLCASSLRTSGIQETQYFGPGTRLLVL.

This chain links TRBV27 with TRBJ2-7, with 8 bases identical to TRBD2. V lost 6 bases to trimming and J lost 4 bases; unmatched junction nucleotides: 11. CDR3 length: 15 amino acids. The germline CDR1 and CDR2 sequences are MNHEY and SMNVEV (reference sequence). Here the CDR3 DNA reads TGTGCCAGCAGAGGAGGGCTAGCGGGCACTTACGAGCAGTACTTC. Translation: CASRGGLAGTYEQYF.

The chain employs TRBV28 and TRBJ2-3; TRBD1 is a possible D gene (6 bases). The V and J ends lost 4 bases and 3 bases respectively, with 14 bases between them. CDR1 MDHEN and CDR2 SYDVKM come from the germline V gene. The CDR3 is made up of 15 amino acids. The CDR3 protein is CASSWSDRATDTQYF. The DNA for the CDR3 is TGTGCCAGCAGTTGGTCGGACAGAGCAACAGATACGCAGTATTTT.

The chain links TRBV5-5 to TRBJ2-2; 11 bases line up with TRBD1. The CDR3 extends over 15 amino acids. Germline assignment: CDR1 SGHKS and CDR2 YYEKEE (reference sequence). V gave up 4 bases and J gave up 5 bases; unmatched junction bases: 4. The CDR3 region has the DNA TGTGCCAGCAGCCCGGGACAGGGGGGGACCGGGGAGCTGTTTTTT. Translated, it gives CASSPGQGGTGELFF. Full variable domain (rest looked up from reference TRBV5-5 and TRBJ2-2): DAGVTQSPTHLIKTRGQQVTLRCSPISGHKSVSWYQQVLGQGPQFIFQYYEKEERGRGNFPDRFSARQFPNYSSELNVNALLLGDSALYLCASSPGQGGTGELFFGEGSRLTVL.

The rearrangement joins TRBV7-9 to TRBJ1-4; D is undetermined. With 3 bases removed from V and 5 bases from J, the gap between germline ends came to 7 bases. Germline V gives CDR1 SEHNR, CDR2 FQNEAQ (reference sequence). This CDR3 has 13 residues. The CDR3 DNA follows: TGTGCCAGCAGCTTTGACCCAAATGAAAAACTGTTTTTT. It yields the protein CASSFDPNEKLFF.

V and J are TRBV4-2 and TRBJ1-3; a possible D gene is TRBD1 (5 bases). The CDR3 length is 15 residues. The V and J ends lost 4 bases and 0 bases respectively, with 10 bases between them. Germline V gene lookup returns CDR1 LGHNA and CDR2 YNFKEQ. The CDR3 region has the DNA TGTGCCAGCAGCCCAGGGCCCTACTCTGGAAACACCATATATTTT. Residues: CASSPGPYSGNTIYF.

The genes are TRBV10-3 and TRBJ2-7; no clear D. The germline V and J ends were trimmed by 3 bases and 0 bases, with 9 bases remaining between them. Germline values: CDR1 ENHRY, CDR2 SYGVKD. The CDR3 runs to 14 residues. The CDR3 spells CAISEVRSSYEQYF. CDR3 DNA: TGTGCCATCAGTGAAGTCAGGAGCTCCTACGAGCAGTACTTC.

The chain links TRBV9 to TRBJ2-5; tentatively, D is TRBD1 (6 bases). CDR1 SGDLS and CDR2 YYNGEE come from the germline V gene. CDR3 size: 15 residues. V was trimmed by 3 bases and J by 5 bases, leaving 17 bases between them. Here the CDR3 reads CASSAPDSLGETQYF. The CDR3 nucleotides are TGTGCCAGCAGCGCCCCGGACAGCTTGGGGGAGACCCAGTACTTC.

V gene TRBV28 combines with J gene TRBJ2-1; possibly TRBD1 or TRBD2 for D (7 bases each). Per germline, CDR1 MDHEN and CDR2 SYDVKM. Trimming took 6 bases from V and 4 from J, leaving 16 bases between them. The CDR3 runs to 15 residues. The CDR3 protein is CASRDGRGGYNEQFF. CDR3 bases: TGTGCCAGCAGGGACGGCAGGGGGGGATACAATGAGCAGTTCTTC.

The genes are TRBV6-5 and TRBJ1-2, with 12 bases aligning to TRBD1. CDR3 length: 15 residues. V shed 2 bases and J 4 bases; nucleotides not matched to a gene: 2. Germline V gives CDR1 MNHEY, CDR2 SVGAGI. CDR3 nucleotides: TGTGCCAGCAGTTACCCGGGACAGGGGGCCTATGGCTACACCTTC. Translating gives CASSYPGQGAYGYTF.

Note on this clone: Other DNA sequences within the sample encode an identical CDR3. V usage is TRBV7-2 and J usage is TRBJ2-3; no definite D call. This CDR3 comprises 13 residues. Between the trimmed V and J ends, which lost 0 bases and 2 bases, there was a span of 3 bases. Germline CDR1 reads SGHTA; CDR2 reads FQGNSA. The DNA of the CDR3 is TGTGCCAGCAGCTTAGCTTACACAGATACGCAGTATTTT. It codes for CASSLAYTDTQYF.

This CDR3 reads CASKGGTSGRFDTGELFF. CDR3 in DNA: TGCGCCAGCAAAGGAGGGACTAGCGGGAGATTTGACACCGGGGAGCTGTTTTTT. The V gene is TRBV10-2, the J gene TRBJ2-2, with 14 bases that match TRBD2. Unmatched junction bases numbered 10, after V lost 7 bases and J lost 3 bases. This CDR3 is built from 18 residues. Germline lookup yields CDR1 WSHSY and CDR2 SAAADI.

V usage is TRBV7-6 and J usage is TRBJ2-1; a weak D match, TRBD1 (7 bases). Germline values: CDR1 SGHVS, CDR2 FNYEAQ. CDR3 length: 16 residues. V gave up 7 bases and J gave up 4 bases, with 20 bases separating them. As DNA, the CDR3 is TGTGCCAGCACCCCTGAGGCGGGACAGAAGTACAATGAGCAGTTCTTC. The encoded protein is CASTPEAGQKYNEQFF. Supplemented by reference TRBV7-6 and TRBJ2-1, the full variable domain reads GAGVSQSPRYKVTKRGQDVALRCDPISGHVSLYWYRQALGQGPEFLTYFNYEAQQDKSGLPNDRFSAERPEGSISTLTIQRTEQRDSAMYRCASTPEAGQKYNEQFFGPGTRLTVL.